Following are 29 T cell receptor beta chains from one sample sequenced in a study of blood T cell repertoires in COVID-19. TCRdb's table, derived via immunoSEQ multiplex PCR, lists solely in-frame clones and lacks some. The sample yields 250,000 to 300,000 clones, 89% seen once. Specimen: peripheral blood. These receptors all come from a woman aged 55-75 years with acute or convalescent COVID-19.

V is TRBV18 and J is TRBJ1-6; D is ambiguous. The CDR3 loop spans 15 amino acids. V lost 1 base and J lost 0, with 4 bases in between. CDR1 is KGHSH, CDR2 LQKENI, per germline. CDR3 coding DNA: TGTGCCAGCTCACCACAGAGCTCCTATAATTCACCCCTCCACTTT. Translation: CASSPQSSYNSPLHF. Full variable domain (remainder filled in from reference TRBV18 and TRBJ1-6): NAGVMQNPRHLVRRRGQEARLRCSPMKGHSHVYWYRQLPEEGLKFMVYLQKENIIDESGMPKERFSAEFPKEGPSILRIQQVVRGDSAAYFCASSPQSSYNSPLHFGNGTRLTVT.

The genes are TRBV19 and TRBJ2-5; 9 nucleotides match TRBD1. This CDR3 spans 14 amino acids. The V segment lost 6 bases and the J segment 7 bases; nucleotides outside the gene matches: 9. From germline, CDR1 is LNHDA and CDR2 SQIVND (reference sequence). The CDR3 bases are TGTGCCAGTAGCGCGGGACAGGGCGCAGGGACCCAGTACTTC. It translates to CASSAGQGAGTQYF.

V is TRBV19 and J is TRBJ2-5, with TRBD2 matching over 13 bases. Germline assignment: CDR1 LNHDA and CDR2 SQIVND (reference sequence). The length of the CDR3 is 19 residues. The V gene end was trimmed by 6 bases and the J gene end by 4 bases; junction bases not matched to a gene: 17. CDR3 in DNA: TGTGCCAGTAGCCCACCTCGCCCACTAGCGGGGGGGCATTTAGAGACCCAGTACTTC. Translation gives CASSPPRPLAGGHLETQYF.

The rearrangement uses TRBV5-4 and TRBJ2-5; 8 positions agree with TRBD1. The germline CDR1 and CDR2 sequences are SGHNT and YYREEE (reference sequence). With V trimmed by 4 bases and J by 2 bases, 13 bases remained unmatched. The CDR3 is 17 amino acids. CDR3 sequence reads: CASSPEDRGGGQETQYF. In DNA form, the CDR3 reads TGTGCCAGCAGCCCGGAAGACAGGGGAGGAGGGCAAGAGACCCAGTACTTC. Full variable domain (outside the CDR3, taken from reference TRBV5-4 and TRBJ2-5): ETGVTQSPTHLIKTRGQQVTLRCSSQSGHNTVSWYQQALGQGPQFIFQYYREEENGRGNFPPRFSGLQFPNYSSELNVNALELDDSALYLCASSPEDRGGGQETQYFGPGTRLLVL.

The table lists this clone with a count of one. This sequence joins TRBV19 and TRBJ2-5; D is perhaps TRBD1 (6 bases). This CDR3 spans 13 amino acids. Germline lookup yields CDR1 LNHDA and CDR2 SQIVND (reference sequence). V was trimmed by 7 bases and J by 5 bases, leaving 14 bases between them. CDR3 bases: TGTGCCAGTACCAGTACAGGGATGGAGACCCAGTACTTC. This translates into CASTSTGMETQYF. The full variable domain, its missing parts supplied by reference TRBV19 and TRBJ2-5, is DGGITQSPKYLFRKEGQNVTLSCEQNLNHDAMYWYRQDPGQGLRLIYYSQIVNDFQKGDIAEGYSVSREKKESFPLTVTSAQKNPTAFYLCASTSTGMETQYFGPGTRLLVL.

V is TRBV27 and J is TRBJ1-1, with TRBD1 as a possible D gene (5 bases). The CDR3 consists of 13 residues. Germline V lookup: CDR1 MNHEY, CDR2 SMNVEV (reference sequence). The V and J ends lost 3 bases and 9 bases respectively, with 14 bases between them. The DNA for the CDR3 is TGTGCCAGCAGTTTCGCCGGGGGGGAGAAAGCTTTCTTT. It is translated as CASSFAGGEKAFF.

V is TRBV5-1 and J is TRBJ1-3, with D possibly being TRBD1 (5 bases). Trimming took off 0 bases at V and 4 bases at J, with 17 bases between the two ends. This CDR3 is 17 amino acids long. The germline V gene encodes CDR1 SGHRS and CDR2 YFSETQ. In nucleotides, the CDR3 is TGCGCCAGCAGCTTGGGATTGGGGGGATCAGAAGGAAACACCATATATTTT. This translates into CASSLGLGGSEGNTIYF.

This chain connects TRBV2 to TRBJ2-7; TRBD1 aligns across 10 bases. The length of the CDR3 is 16 residues. V lost 8 bases, J lost 1 base, and 11 bases stayed unmatched. CDR1 and CDR2 (germline): SNHLY, FYNNEI. The CDR3 loop reads CASFHKRDRGSYEQYF. For the CDR3, the DNA is TGTGCCAGCTTTCATAAGCGGGACAGGGGATCCTACGAGCAGTACTTC.

The J gene is TRBJ2-2, the V gene TRBV7-2, with TRBD1 matching over 10 bases. The trim removed 5 bases at V and 5 bases at J, leaving 11 bases unmatched. CDR3 length: 17 residues. Per the germline V gene, CDR1 is SGHTA and CDR2 is FQGNSA. CDR3 DNA: TGTGCCAGCAGCATCCCGGGACAGGGGATACGAACCGGGGAGCTGTTTTTT. Translation gives CASSIPGQGIRTGELFF.

The chain employs TRBV5-1 and TRBJ2-7; D ambiguous. The V gene lost 1 base and the J gene lost 3 bases, with 5 bases spanning the gap. Germline CDR1 reads SGHRS; CDR2 reads YFSETQ. The CDR3 covers 12 residues. The DNA for the CDR3 is TGCGCCAGCAGCTTGACAGTCTACGAGCAGTACTTC. This sequence encodes CASSLTVYEQYF.

This clone appeared a single time. The chain recombines TRBV19 with TRBJ1-5; D gene uncertain. CDR3 size: 15 residues. V was clipped by 3 bases and J by 3 bases, with 12 bases between them. Germline CDR1 and CDR2: LNHDA and SQIVND (reference sequence). The CDR3 region has the DNA TGTGCCAGTAGTATGGTCCGTACTTTCAATCAGCCCCAGCATTTT. Translation: CASSMVRTFNQPQHF.

The chain couples TRBV5-1 to TRBJ2-5; tentatively, D is TRBD1 (7 bases). The length of the CDR3 is 13 residues. Germline loops: CDR1 SGHRS, CDR2 YFSETQ. V lost 10 bases to trimming and J lost 1 base, with 14 bases between them. CDR3 nucleotides: TGCGCCGACAGGGACTTATCCCAAGAGACCCAGTACTTC. Translating gives CADRDLSQETQYF. Based on the CDR3 plus reference TRBV5-1 and TRBJ2-5, the full variable domain is KAGVTQTPRYLIKTRGQQVTLSCSPISGHRSVSWYQQTPGQGLQFLFEYFSETQRNKGNFPGRFSGRQFSNSRSEMNVSTLELGDSALYLCADRDLSQETQYFGPGTRLLVL.

V is TRBV29-1 and J is TRBJ2-1; 8 positions match TRBD1. V shed 6 bases, J shed 5 bases, and the junction held 6 bases outside the gene matches. The CDR3 sequence is 13 residues long. The germline gives CDR1 SQVTM, CDR2 ANQGSEA. CDR3 in amino acids: CSVTGTGDNEQFF. Here the CDR3 DNA reads TGCAGCGTGACCGGGACAGGCGACAATGAGCAGTTCTTC.

The chain has TRBV28 and TRBJ2-1; D possibly corresponds to TRBD2 (5 bases). V was clipped by 8 bases and J by 2 bases, with 19 bases between them. CDR3 length equals 16 residues. Looked up from germline, CDR1 is MDHEN and CDR2 is SYDVKM. CDR3 loop: CASRVLTPGAYNEQFF. In DNA, the CDR3 is TGTGCCAGCCGGGTCCTTACCCCCGGGGCCTACAATGAGCAGTTCTTC.

The rearrangement uses TRBV30 and TRBJ1-1, with a tentative D call TRBD1 (5 bases). The length of the CDR3 is 13 residues. The V gene lost 2 bases and the J gene lost 6 bases, with 13 bases spanning the gap. Germline-derived CDR1 and CDR2 are GTSNPN and SVGIG (reference sequence). In DNA form, the CDR3 reads TGTGCCTGGAGTCCTAGGACATCCTCTGAAGCTTTCTTT. Its translation: CAWSPRTSSEAFF.

The chain employs TRBV7-2 and TRBJ2-7; D is unresolved. The ends were cut back, 5 bases at V and 3 bases at J, with 14 bases in the middle. Germline CDR1 is SGHTA and CDR2 is FQGNSA. The CDR3 sequence is 14 residues long. The CDR3 loop reads CASSPADSVYEQYF. CDR3 nucleotide sequence: TGTGCCAGCAGCCCAGCCGACTCCGTCTACGAGCAGTACTTC. The full variable domain, completed using reference TRBV7-2 and TRBJ2-7, is GAGVSQSPSNKVTEKGKDVELRCDPISGHTALYWYRQSLGQGLEFLIYFQGNSAPDKSGLPSDRFSAERTGGSVSTLTIQRTQQEDSAVYLCASSPADSVYEQYFGPGTRLTVT.

J is TRBJ1-5 and V is TRBV4-2; possibly TRBD1 for D (5 bases). In germline, CDR1 is LGHNA, CDR2 YNFKEQ. The CDR3 consists of 15 residues. With 4 bases removed from V and 3 bases from J, the gap between germline ends came to 13 bases. In DNA form, the CDR3 reads TGTGCCAGCAGCCTCAGCACAGGAGCCAATCAGCCCCAGCATTTT. It codes for CASSLSTGANQPQHF.

Comment on this clone: This same CDR3 is encoded by further DNA sequences in the sample. V usage is TRBV12-3 or TRBV12-4 and J usage is TRBJ1-2; 7 nucleotides line up with TRBD1. The CDR3 contains 13 residues. V shed 1 base, J shed 8 bases, and the junction held 4 bases outside the gene matches. CDR3 protein: CASSLGQGGGYTF. CDR3 nucleotide sequence: TGTGCCAGCAGTTTAGGACAGGGCGGCGGCTACACCTTC.

This rearrangement joins TRBV6-1 to TRBJ2-2; 13 nucleotides align to TRBD2. Germline CDR1 and CDR2: MNHNS and SASEGT. The CDR3 has 16 residues. V shed 5 bases, J shed 3 bases, and the junction held 3 bases outside the gene matches. The CDR3 sequence: CASSQGLAGDTGELFF. Here the CDR3 DNA reads TGTGCCAGCAGTCAAGGACTAGCGGGAGACACCGGGGAGCTGTTTTTT.

The genes are TRBV9 and TRBJ2-5, with 11 bases fitting TRBD1. V trimming: 4 bases; J trimming: 5 bases; junction bases outside the gene matches: 10. Germline CDR1 SGDLS, CDR2 YYNGEE. This CDR3 spans 16 amino acids. The DNA of the CDR3 is TGTGCCAGCAGCCCTATTAGGACAGGGGGCGTCGAGACCCAGTACTTC. Translated, it gives CASSPIRTGGVETQYF.

V and J are TRBV7-9 and TRBJ1-5, with D possibly being TRBD1 (6 bases). This CDR3 comprises 15 residues. CDR1 and CDR2 (germline): SEHNR, FQNEAQ (reference sequence). V was trimmed by 8 bases and J by 4 bases, leaving 18 bases between them. The CDR3 DNA is TGTGCCAGCTCACCCGGGACAATGGGAAATCAGCCCCAGCATTTT. Amino acids: CASSPGTMGNQPQHF. Full variable domain (remainder filled in from reference TRBV7-9 and TRBJ1-5): DTGVSQNPRHKITKRGQNVTFRCDPISEHNRLYWYRQTLGQGPEFLTYFQNEAQLEKSRLLSDRFSAERPKGSFSTLEIQRTEQGDSAMYLCASSPGTMGNQPQHFGDGTRLSIL.

The chain has TRBV4-1 and TRBJ2-7, with D possibly TRBD1 on 6 matching bases. Germline V CDR1 and CDR2: MGHRA, YSYEKL. V lost 0 bases, J lost 2 bases, and 11 bases lay in between. This CDR3 spans 15 amino acids. This chain's CDR3 is CASSQDRQVTYEQYF. CDR3 in DNA: TGCGCCAGCAGCCAAGATAGACAGGTTACCTACGAGCAGTACTTC.

V gene TRBV20-1 combines with J gene TRBJ1-6; D remains ambiguous. This CDR3 spans 14 amino acids. Trimming pared 3 bases from V and 3 bases from J, leaving 9 bases between. Germline CDR1 and CDR2: DFQATT and SNEGSKA (reference sequence). In nucleotides, the CDR3 is TGCAGTGCTAGTTCCGGGGTCTATAATTCACCCCTCCACTTT. This gives the protein CSASSGVYNSPLHF.

The rearrangement uses TRBV6-5 and TRBJ2-5; 7 nucleotides line up with TRBD1. Germline V gene data show CDR1 as MNHEY and CDR2 as SVGAGI. The CDR3 spans 13 residues. Germline trimming cut 4 bases from V and 3 bases from J; bases unmatched to any gene: 2. The CDR3 sequence: CASSSDREETQYF. CDR3 sequence (DNA): TGTGCCAGCAGTTCCGACAGGGAAGAGACCCAGTACTTC.

About this clone: An end of the junction does not agree with germline; a read error may underlie this. This chain connects TRBV11-3 to TRBJ2-1; 8 bases line up with TRBD2. The CDR3 sequence is 16 residues long. Germline V gene sequence: CDR1 SGHNT, CDR2 YENEEA. CDR3 sequence (DNA): TGTGCCAGCAGCGTAGATGCGGGGGGCTCATACAATGAGCAGTTCTTC. This sequence encodes CASSVDAGGSYNEQFF.

Details on this clone: Other DNA variants within this sample encode the same CDR3. The chain has TRBV12-3 or TRBV12-4 and TRBJ1-2; D is unclear. V shed 4 bases and J shed 4 bases, with 4 bases lying between them. The CDR3 sequence is 11 residues long. CDR3 protein: CASSSGYGYTF. For the CDR3, the DNA is TGTGCCAGCAGTTCGGGCTATGGCTACACCTTC.

In its sample, this clone was seen a few times. The chain employs TRBV7-2 and TRBJ1-6, with TRBD1 matching over 7 bases. The trim removed 5 bases at V and 10 bases at J, leaving 8 bases unmatched. Per germline, CDR1 SGHTA and CDR2 FQGNSA. CDR3 length: 14 amino acids. CDR3 coding DNA: TGTGCCAGCAGCAGTCAGGGGGTCAAGTCACCCCTCCACTTT. It yields the protein CASSSQGVKSPLHF.

The chain carries TRBV6-5 and TRBJ1-2, with 11 bases fitting TRBD1. CDR1 is MNHEY, CDR2 SVGAGI, per germline. The CDR3 contains 12 residues. V was clipped by 6 bases and J by 10 bases; unmatched bases: 4. The CDR3 coding sequence is TGTGCCAGCAGAGGGACAGGGGGTGACTACACCTTC. Protein: CASRGTGGDYTF.

V is TRBV28 and J is TRBJ2-2, with 8 bases fitting TRBD2. V lost 3 bases and J lost 4; bases outside the gene matches: 7. This CDR3 has 16 residues. In germline, CDR1 is MDHEN, CDR2 SYDVKM. CDR3 amino acids: CASSFSREASTGELFF. The CDR3, as DNA: TGTGCCAGCAGTTTTTCGCGGGAGGCGAGCACCGGGGAGCTGTTTTTT.